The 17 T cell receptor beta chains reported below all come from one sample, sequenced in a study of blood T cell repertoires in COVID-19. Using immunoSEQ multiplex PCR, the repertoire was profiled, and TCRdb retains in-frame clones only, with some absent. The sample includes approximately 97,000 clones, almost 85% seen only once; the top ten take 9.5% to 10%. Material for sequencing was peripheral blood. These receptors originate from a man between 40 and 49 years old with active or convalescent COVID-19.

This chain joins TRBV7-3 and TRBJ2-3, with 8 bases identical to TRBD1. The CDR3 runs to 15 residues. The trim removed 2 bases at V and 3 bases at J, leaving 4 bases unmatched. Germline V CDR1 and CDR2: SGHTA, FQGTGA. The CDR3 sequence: CASSLSGGRTDTQYF. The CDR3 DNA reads TGTGCCAGCAGCTTATCAGGGGGCCGGACAGATACGCAGTATTTT. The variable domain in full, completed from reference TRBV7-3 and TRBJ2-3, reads GAGVSQTPSNKVTEKGKYVELRCDPISGHTALYWYRQSLGQGPEFLIYFQGTGAADDSGLPNDRFFAVRPEGSVSTLKIQRTERGDSAVYLCASSLSGGRTDTQYFGPGTRLTVL.

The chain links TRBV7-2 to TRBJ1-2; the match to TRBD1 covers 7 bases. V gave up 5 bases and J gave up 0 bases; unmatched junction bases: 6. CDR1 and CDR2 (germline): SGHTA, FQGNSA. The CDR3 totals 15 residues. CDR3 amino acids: CASSLRQGTNYGYTF. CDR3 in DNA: TGTGCCAGCAGCCTCCGACAGGGTACTAACTATGGCTACACCTTC.

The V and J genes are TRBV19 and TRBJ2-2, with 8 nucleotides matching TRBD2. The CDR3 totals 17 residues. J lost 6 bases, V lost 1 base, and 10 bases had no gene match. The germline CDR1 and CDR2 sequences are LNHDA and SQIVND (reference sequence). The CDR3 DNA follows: TGTGCCAGTAGTATAGGTAGCGGGGCACAATGGTCCGGGGAGCTGTTTTTT. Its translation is CASSIGSGAQWSGELFF.

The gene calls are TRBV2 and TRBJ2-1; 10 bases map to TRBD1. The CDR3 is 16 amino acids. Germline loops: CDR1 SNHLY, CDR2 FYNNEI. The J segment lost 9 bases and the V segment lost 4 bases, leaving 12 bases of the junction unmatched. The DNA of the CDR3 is TGTGCCAGCAGTGTAGCGACAGGGGGCGTAAATGGTGAGCAGTTCTTC. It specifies CASSVATGGVNGEQFF.

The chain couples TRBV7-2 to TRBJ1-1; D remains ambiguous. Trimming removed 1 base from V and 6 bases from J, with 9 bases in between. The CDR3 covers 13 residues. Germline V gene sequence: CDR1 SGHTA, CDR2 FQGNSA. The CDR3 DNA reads TGTGCCAGCAGCTTAGGAGGGCGATCTGAAGCTTTCTTT. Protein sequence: CASSLGGRSEAFF.

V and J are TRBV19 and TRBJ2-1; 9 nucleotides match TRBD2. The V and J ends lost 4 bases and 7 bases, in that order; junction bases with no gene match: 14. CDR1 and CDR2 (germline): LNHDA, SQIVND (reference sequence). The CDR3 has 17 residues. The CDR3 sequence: CASSNGLGGGAVNEQFF. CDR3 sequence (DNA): TGTGCCAGTAGTAATGGCCTGGGCGGGGGGGCCGTTAATGAGCAGTTCTTC.

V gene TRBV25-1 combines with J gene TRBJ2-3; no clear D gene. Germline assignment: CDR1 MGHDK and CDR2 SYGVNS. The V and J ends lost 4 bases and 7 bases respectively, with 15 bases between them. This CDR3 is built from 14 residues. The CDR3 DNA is TGTGCCAGCAGTGTGTACGGGTACACGAATACGCAGTATTTT. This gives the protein CASSVYGYTNTQYF.

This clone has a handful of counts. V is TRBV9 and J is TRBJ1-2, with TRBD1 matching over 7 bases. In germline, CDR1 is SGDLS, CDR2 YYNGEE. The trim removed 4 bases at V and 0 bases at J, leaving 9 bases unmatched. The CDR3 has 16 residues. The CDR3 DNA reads TGTGCCAGCAGCCACCCGGACAGGCGCCCTAACTATGGCTACACCTTC. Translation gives CASSHPDRRPNYGYTF.

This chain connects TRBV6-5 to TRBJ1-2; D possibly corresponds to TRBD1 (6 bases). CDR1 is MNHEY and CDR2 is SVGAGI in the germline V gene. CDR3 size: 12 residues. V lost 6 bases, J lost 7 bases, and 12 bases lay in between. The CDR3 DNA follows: TGTGCCAGCAGACAGGGATTCAGTGGCTACACCTTC. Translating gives CASRQGFSGYTF.

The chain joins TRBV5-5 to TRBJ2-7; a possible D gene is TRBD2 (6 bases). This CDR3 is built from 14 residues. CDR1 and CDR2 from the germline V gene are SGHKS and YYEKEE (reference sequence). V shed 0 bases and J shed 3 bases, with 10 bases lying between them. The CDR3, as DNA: TGTGCCAGCAGCTTGGTGCGGGACGGCTACGAGCAGTACTTC. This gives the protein CASSLVRDGYEQYF.

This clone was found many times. CDR3 DNA sequence: TGTGCCAGCAGCCCCCGGGGCTCCTACGAGCAGTACTTC. This encodes CASSPRGSYEQYF. The chain links TRBV7-8 to TRBJ2-7; the D gene is possibly TRBD2 (5 bases). The germline gives CDR1 SGHVS, CDR2 FQNEAQ. Trimming took off 5 bases at V and 0 bases at J, with 8 bases between the two ends. The CDR3 consists of 13 residues.

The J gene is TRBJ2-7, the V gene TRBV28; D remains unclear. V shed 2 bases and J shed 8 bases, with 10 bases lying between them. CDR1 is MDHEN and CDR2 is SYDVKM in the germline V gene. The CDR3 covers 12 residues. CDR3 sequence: CASSLRDNKQYF. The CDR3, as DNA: TGTGCCAGCAGTTTACGAGACAATAAGCAGTACTTC.

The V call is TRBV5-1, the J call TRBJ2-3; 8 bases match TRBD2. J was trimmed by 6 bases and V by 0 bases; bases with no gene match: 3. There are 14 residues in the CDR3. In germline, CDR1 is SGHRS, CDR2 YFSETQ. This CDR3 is CASSLGTSLDTQYF. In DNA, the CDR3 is TGCGCCAGCAGCTTGGGGACTAGCTTGGATACGCAGTATTTT. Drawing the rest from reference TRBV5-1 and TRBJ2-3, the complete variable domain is KAGVTQTPRYLIKTRGQQVTLSCSPISGHRSVSWYQQTPGQGLQFLFEYFSETQRNKGNFPGRFSGRQFSNSRSEMNVSTLELGDSALYLCASSLGTSLDTQYFGPGTRLTVL.

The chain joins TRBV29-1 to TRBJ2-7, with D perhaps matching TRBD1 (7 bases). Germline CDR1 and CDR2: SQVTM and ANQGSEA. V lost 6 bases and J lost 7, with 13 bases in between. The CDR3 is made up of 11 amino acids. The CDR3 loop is CSVRQGGEQYF. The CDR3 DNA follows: TGCAGCGTGAGGCAGGGGGGAGAGCAGTACTTC.

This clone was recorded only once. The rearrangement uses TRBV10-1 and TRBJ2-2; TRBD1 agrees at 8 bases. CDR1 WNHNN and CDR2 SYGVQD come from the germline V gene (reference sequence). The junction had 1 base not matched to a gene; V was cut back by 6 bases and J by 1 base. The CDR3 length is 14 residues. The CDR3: CASRDRGNTGELFF. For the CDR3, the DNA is TGCGCCAGCAGAGACAGGGGGAACACCGGGGAGCTGTTTTTT.

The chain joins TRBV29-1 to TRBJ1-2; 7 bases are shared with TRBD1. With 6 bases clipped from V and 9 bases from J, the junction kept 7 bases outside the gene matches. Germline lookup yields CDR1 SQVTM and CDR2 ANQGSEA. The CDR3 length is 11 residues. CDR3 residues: CSVPVQGSYTF. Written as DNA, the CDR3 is TGCAGCGTCCCCGTACAGGGGAGCTACACCTTC. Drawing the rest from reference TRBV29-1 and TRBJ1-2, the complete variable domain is SAVISQKPSRDICQRGTSLTIQCQVDSQVTMMFWYRQQPGQSLTLIATANQGSEATYESGFVIDKFPISRPNLTFSTLTVSNMSPEDSSIYLCSVPVQGSYTFGSGTRLTVV.

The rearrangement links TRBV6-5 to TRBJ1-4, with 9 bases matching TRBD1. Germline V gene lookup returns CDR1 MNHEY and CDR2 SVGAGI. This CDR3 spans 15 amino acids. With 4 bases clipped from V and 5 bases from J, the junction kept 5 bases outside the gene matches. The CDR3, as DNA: TGTGCCAGCAGTTCACCCGGGACAGGGAATGAAAAACTGTTTTTT. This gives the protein CASSSPGTGNEKLFF.